These 8 T cell receptor beta chains came from one sample sequenced in a study of radiation and T cells in renal cell carcinoma. Libraries were prepared by immunoSEQ multiplex PCR; TCRdb keeps only in-frame clonotypes and omits some of them. The sample records under 30,000 clones, around 50% being singletons. Sample treatment: treatment-naive control, cytoreductive nephrectomy. The sample was tumor tissue, taken from a patient whose treatment was nephrectomy without radiotherapy. These receptors came from a human donor with renal cell carcinoma.

In its sample, this clone was seen a few times. The rearrangement uses TRBV7-7 and TRBJ1-1; tentative D call: TRBD1 (5 bases). CDR1 and CDR2 (germline): SSHAT, FNYEAQ (reference sequence). The CDR3 contains 13 residues. The V end lost 5 bases, the J end lost 3 bases, and 10 bases lay between the germline ends. CDR3 region: CASSPRADTEAFF. The CDR3 bases are TGTGCCAGCAGCCCCAGGGCCGACACTGAAGCTTTCTTT.

This clone occurred a few times. This rearrangement joins TRBV7-3 to TRBJ2-2; TRBD2 matches at 9 bases. The CDR3 is 17 residues long. J gave up 2 bases and V 2 bases, and 6 bases lay outside the gene matches. Germline V gives CDR1 SGHTA, CDR2 FQGTGA. For the CDR3, the DNA is TGTGCCAGCAGCTTATGGGCTAGCGGGGTAAACACCGGGGAGCTGTTTTTT. Translated: CASSLWASGVNTGELFF.

The chain uses TRBV5-6 and TRBJ1-5; 9 bases line up with TRBD1. The germline CDR1 and CDR2 sequences are SGHDT and YYEEEE. V shed 3 bases and J 3 bases; nucleotides not matched to a gene: 7. This CDR3 is built from 16 residues. CDR3 sequence: CASSCRGQGNNQPQHF. The CDR3 coding sequence is TGTGCCAGCAGCTGCCGGGGACAGGGCAACAATCAGCCCCAGCATTTT.

This clone was observed a few times. This chain joins TRBV6-4 and TRBJ2-7; 9 positions agree with TRBD1. From germline, CDR1 is MRHNA and CDR2 SNTAGT. The CDR3 runs to 16 residues. J gave up 5 bases and V 7 bases, and 15 bases lay outside the gene matches. The CDR3 reads CASTISRDRVSHEQYF. DNA for the CDR3: TGTGCCAGCACCATTTCCCGGGACAGGGTTTCCCACGAGCAGTACTTC.

The V and J genes are TRBV7-2 and TRBJ1-2; D gene ambiguous. The CDR3 contains 15 residues. The germline CDR1 and CDR2 sequences are SGHTA and FQGNSA. Trimming took 7 bases from V and 0 from J, leaving 15 bases between them. As DNA, the CDR3 is TGTGCCAGCATCCGTTTCGATAATACTAACTATGGCTACACCTTC. Protein sequence: CASIRFDNTNYGYTF.

The chain employs TRBV6-5 and TRBJ1-2; D call uncertain. CDR3 length equals 14 residues. The germline gives CDR1 MNHEY, CDR2 SVGAGI. Trimming took off 6 bases at V and 8 bases at J, with 19 bases between the two ends. The CDR3 reads CASSPARTGYGYTF. For the CDR3, the DNA is TGTGCCAGCAGCCCAGCCCGGACGGGGTACGGCTACACCTTC.

This clone was detected only once. The chain is built from TRBV5-6 and TRBJ2-5; D is unclear. V gave up 2 bases and J gave up 5 bases, with 4 bases separating them. CDR1 SGHDT and CDR2 YYEEEE come from the germline V gene. The CDR3 has 11 amino acids. The CDR3 loop reads CASSFGETQYF. As DNA, the CDR3 is TGTGCCAGCAGCTTCGGGGAGACCCAGTACTTC.

The chain is built from TRBV4-3 and TRBJ2-3; no definite D call. This CDR3 is built from 18 residues. Trimming pared 4 bases from V and 1 base from J, leaving 21 bases between. The germline V gene encodes CDR1 LGHNA and CDR2 YSLEER. The CDR3 region is CASSLSVNRGSGTDTQYF. In DNA, the CDR3 is TGCGCCAGCAGCCTATCCGTGAATCGAGGTAGTGGCACAGATACGCAGTATTTT.